This T cell receptor (beta chain) was captured in a study of T cell repertoires in cytomegalovirus infection. Broader study findings: The response measured ex vivo was dominated by TCR beta clonotypes (HLA-C-restricted and CMV-specific).

This clonotype came up many times. Its antigen remains unknown. TCRdb reprocessed the reads with MiXCR, giving one entry per CDR3 protein. The table includes roughly 500,000 distinct CDR3 sequences, about 15% detected once. Per germline, CDR1 SGHTA and CDR2 FQGTGA. Trimming removed 5 bases at V and 1 base at J, with 12 bases between. The CDR3 consists of 15 residues. The chain carries TRBV7-3 and TRBJ2-1; D possibly corresponds to TRBD2 (6 bases). The sequencing sample was made of CD8+ T cells from PBMCs. This TCR was sampled from a human donor in good health (CMV status not recorded). Some clones in this sample may be carry-over from other donors' samples. For the CDR3, the DNA is TGTGCCAGCAGCCCGGGGGACTTTTCCTACAATGAGCAGTTCTTC. Protein: CASSPGDFSYNEQFF.